This TCR beta chain came from a study of T cell responses to AZD1222 COVID-19 vaccine. The table lists this clone with a few counts. Its antigen is still unknown. Germline V gene data show CDR1 as WNHNN and CDR2 as SYGVQD (reference sequence). CDR3 size: 15 residues. V gave up 2 bases and J gave up 1 base, with 11 bases separating them. Notes on the study in general: CD4 TCRs associated with vaccination spanned spike, dominating at 160-218 and 743-854. It should be noted that donors were predominantly white British and more often female, and clonal diversity was possibly underestimated. Among spike-specific TCRs, nearly half reportedly target unmutated variant regions. In all cases, repertoires were sampled only after the peak T cell response.

Sequenced by immunoSEQ multiplex PCR; TCRdb stores in-frame clones only, minus some. The sample lists 160,000 or so clones; approximately 94% were seen once. Sequencing was performed on peripheral blood, taken on day 0 of AZD1222 vaccination. This receptor was taken from an adult in good health. The J gene is TRBJ2-5, the V gene TRBV10-1; D possibly corresponds to TRBD2 (6 bases). In nucleotides, the CDR3 is TGCGCCAGCAGTGAGAGTGTAGCGGCCCAAGAGACCCAGTACTTC. It encodes CASSESVAAQETQYF.